Below, 2 T cell receptor beta chains from the same sample are listed, as sequenced in a study of breast tumors, draining lymph nodes, adjacent tissues. Breast cancer patients provided tissue from their axillary draining lymph nodes. Each CDR3 protein is one row after TCRdb ran MiXCR on the multiplex PCR reads. Among around 120,000 distinct CDR3 sequences listed, just under 20% were seen once. The sequencing input was axillary lymph node tissue. These receptors came from a female donor with breast cancer. Some clones in this sample may be carry-over from other donors' samples.

The CDR3 loop reads CASSLAAGASEKLFF. CDR3 DNA: TGCGCCAGCAGCTTGGCAGCGGGGGCTAGCGAAAAACTGTTTTTT. The genes are TRBV5-1 and TRBJ1-4; possible D gene TRBD1, 6 bases. Germline V gene sequence: CDR1 SGHRS, CDR2 YFSETQ. The CDR3 contains 15 residues. Deletions cut 0 bases from V and 8 bases from J, with 14 bases between.

In regard to this clonotype: This may stem from a read error, because a much larger clone lies one nucleotide away. The chain recombines TRBV6-1 with TRBJ1-3; D not resolved. CDR1 and CDR2 (germline): MNHNS, SASEGT. The CDR3 has 15 residues. The CDR3: CTSQKIPISGNTIYF. CDR3 nucleotide sequence: TGTACCAGCCAGAAAATACCGATCTCTGGAAACACCATATATTTT.